This T cell receptor beta chain was identified during a study of cytomegalovirus exposure and HLA in healthy donors. From germline, CDR1 is SGDLS and CDR2 YYNGEE. The J segment lost 1 base and the V segment lost 4 bases, leaving 6 bases of the junction unmatched. The CDR3 is made up of 15 amino acids. Both 60 Vbeta primers and 13 Jbeta primers went into the PCR. The protocol was immunoSEQ multiplex PCR, while the TCRdb copy is restricted to in-frame clones and leaves out a portion. Here the sample spans around 130,000 clones, 81% being singletons. The gene calls are TRBV9 and TRBJ2-5; 8 bases line up with TRBD2. Sequencing was performed on PBMCs. This TCR was sampled from a woman in her 40s in good health and CMV-seronegative. This CDR3 is CASSPSAGGQETQYF. The CDR3 bases are TGTGCCAGCAGCCCTTCTGCGGGGGGCCAAGAGACCCAGTACTTC. The full variable domain, with the rest looked up from reference TRBV9 and TRBJ2-5, is DSGVTQTPKHLITATGQRVTLRCSPRSGDLSVYWYQQSLDQGLQFLIQYYNGEERAKGNILERFSAQQFPDLHSELNLSSLELGDSALYFCASSPSAGGQETQYFGPGTRLLVL.